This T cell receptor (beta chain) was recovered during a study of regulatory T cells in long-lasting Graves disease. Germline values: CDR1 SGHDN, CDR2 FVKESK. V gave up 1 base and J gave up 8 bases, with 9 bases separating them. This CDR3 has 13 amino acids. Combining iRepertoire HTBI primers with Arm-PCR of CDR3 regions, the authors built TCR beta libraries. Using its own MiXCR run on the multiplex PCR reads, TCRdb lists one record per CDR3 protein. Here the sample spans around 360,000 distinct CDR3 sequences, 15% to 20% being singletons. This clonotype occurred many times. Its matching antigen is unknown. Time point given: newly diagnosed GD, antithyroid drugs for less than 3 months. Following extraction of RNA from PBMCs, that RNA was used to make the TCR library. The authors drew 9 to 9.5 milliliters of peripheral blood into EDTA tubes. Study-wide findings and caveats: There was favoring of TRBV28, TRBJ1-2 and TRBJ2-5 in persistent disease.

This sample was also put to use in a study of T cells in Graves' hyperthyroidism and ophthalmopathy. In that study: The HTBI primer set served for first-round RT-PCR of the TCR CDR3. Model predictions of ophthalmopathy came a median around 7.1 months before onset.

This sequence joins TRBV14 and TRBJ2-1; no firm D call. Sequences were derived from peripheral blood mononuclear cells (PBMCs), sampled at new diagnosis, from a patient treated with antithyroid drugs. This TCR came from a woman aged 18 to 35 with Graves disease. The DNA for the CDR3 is TGTGCCAGCAGCCAAGGAGTTGGCGATGAGCAGTTCTTC. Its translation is CASSQGVGDEQFF.